The 10 T cell receptor beta chains below come from one sample, sequenced in a study of spatial heterogeneity in lung cancer. TCRdb analysed the 5' RACE reads with MiXCR anew, one entry per CDR3 protein. This sample has more than 10,000 distinct CDR3 sequences, with 14% found just once. Time point of the sample: sample taken at primary tumor resection. Sequencing covered unsorted whole RNA taken from tumor, nontumor lung or frozen PBMC. Specimen: PBMCs, collected at surgery. These receptor sequences come from a male donor with early-stage non-small cell lung cancer.

This clonotype is medium-sized. The chain joins TRBV9 to TRBJ2-7; TRBD1 or TRBD2 may be the D gene (6 bases each). Germline V gives CDR1 SGDLS, CDR2 YYNGEE. CDR3 length: 12 amino acids. Between the trimmed V and J ends, which lost 3 bases and 6 bases, there was a span of 10 bases. CDR3 residues: CASSEGGVEQYF. Written as DNA, the CDR3 is TGTGCCAGCAGCGAGGGGGGTGTCGAGCAGTACTTC.

The V call is TRBV6-2 or TRBV6-3, the J call TRBJ1-5; D is possibly TRBD1 (6 bases). This CDR3 is built from 16 residues. Germline CDR1 MNHEY, CDR2 SVGEGT. V was clipped by 0 bases and J by 0 bases, with 9 bases between them. The chain's CDR3 is CASSYSAGDSNQPQHF. CDR3 nucleotides: TGTGCCAGCAGTTACTCGGCAGGGGATAGCAATCAGCCCCAGCATTTT.

This clonotype has a handful of counts. This sequence joins TRBV4-1 and TRBJ2-5; 7 bases line up with TRBD2. This CDR3 is built from 16 residues. V was pared by 0 bases and J by 5 bases, with 9 bases of the junction left unmatched. Germline V lookup: CDR1 MGHRA, CDR2 YSYEKL. Here the CDR3 reads CASSQDWEGGFETQYF. As DNA, the CDR3 is TGCGCCAGCAGCCAAGATTGGGAGGGAGGCTTCGAGACCCAGTACTTC.

This clonotype was detected a few times. The chain has TRBV29-1 and TRBJ1-3; D is undetermined. CDR1 SQVTM and CDR2 ANQGSEA come from the germline V gene. CDR3 length: 13 residues. V dropped 5 bases and J dropped 2 bases, with 10 bases sitting between them. The CDR3, as DNA: TGCAGCGTTTTGTCTGCAGCTGGAAACACCATATATTTT. Protein product: CSVLSAAGNTIYF. Together with reference TRBV29-1 and TRBJ1-3, the CDR3 gives the full variable domain: SAVISQKPSRDICQRGTSLTIQCQVDSQVTMMFWYRQQPGQSLTLIATANQGSEATYESGFVIDKFPISRPNLTFSTLTVSNMSPEDSSIYLCSVLSAAGNTIYFGEGSWLTVV.

In this sample, this clonotype turned up many times. The chain has TRBV28 and TRBJ1-3; D not resolved. The CDR3 runs 16 residues. Germline V gene lookup returns CDR1 MDHEN and CDR2 SYDVKM. V was shortened by 7 bases and J by 0 bases, with 16 bases between the two germline ends. The CDR3 DNA reads TGTGCCAGCAAACCCACTGGGCTGCACTCTGGAAACACCATATATTTT. It codes for CASKPTGLHSGNTIYF.

A few counts support this clonotype. CDR3 protein: CSVENRDTEAYEQYF. For the CDR3, the DNA is TGCAGCGTTGAGAACCGGGACACGGAAGCCTACGAGCAGTACTTC. The chain combines TRBV29-1 with TRBJ2-7, with D maybe TRBD1 (6 bases). The length of the CDR3 is 15 residues. Germline loops: CDR1 SQVTM, CDR2 ANQGSEA. V was shortened by 3 bases and J by 2 bases, with 17 bases between the two germline ends.

This clonotype was seen a handful of times. The chain carries TRBV27 and TRBJ2-2; D call uncertain. CDR1 MNHEY and CDR2 SMNVEV come from the germline V gene (reference sequence). This CDR3 is 14 amino acids long. The ends were cut back, 2 bases at V and 3 bases at J, with 7 bases in the middle. CDR3 in amino acids: CASSLGTYTGELFF. For the CDR3, the DNA is TGTGCCAGCAGTTTAGGAACCTACACCGGGGAGCTGTTTTTT.

This clonotype was counted ten times or more. V gene TRBV2 combines with J gene TRBJ2-1, with D perhaps assigned TRBD1 or TRBD2 (5 bases each). V was cut by 8 bases and J by 6 bases, with 5 bases left in between. The CDR3 is 10 amino acids. CDR1 is SNHLY, CDR2 FYNNEI, per germline. CDR3 DNA sequence: TGTGCCAGCGGGGGCAATGAGCAGTTCTTC. Protein sequence: CASGGNEQFF.

This chain connects TRBV4-3 to TRBJ2-4, with a weak D call TRBD1 (6 bases). CDR1 is LGHNA, CDR2 YSLEER, per germline. Between the trimmed V and J ends, which lost 0 bases and 7 bases, there was a span of 19 bases. The CDR3 has 17 amino acids. Written as DNA, the CDR3 is TGCGCCAGCAGCCAAGACCCTCACTTAGACAGGCGTAACATTCAGTACTTC. It is translated as CASSQDPHLDRRNIQYF.

The rearrangement joins TRBV12-3 or TRBV12-4 to TRBJ2-2; D is unresolved. The CDR3 is made up of 14 amino acids. Between the trimmed V and J ends, which lost 3 bases and 6 bases, there was a span of 11 bases. In DNA form, the CDR3 reads TGTGCCAGCAGTTTGCTGGCGGCGGCCGGGGAGCTGTTTTTT. Translating it yields CASSLLAAAGELFF.